Listed below are T cell receptor beta chains from one sample, sequenced in a study of shared clonotypes between healthy human individuals. The data were produced by immunoSEQ multiplex PCR, yet TCRdb's version contains in-frame clones alone and is incomplete. The data contain about 2 million clones, about 95% of them singletons. The sample consisted of naive CD4+ T cells sorted from blood. The receptors come from a man younger than 30 in good health. Each CDR3 is given with its conserved first and last residue. D genes are given only for firm matches. The listing skips clone size in some rows; elsewhere it reads once, few, many or a size class.

cdr3_nt cdr3_aa j_call d_call clone_size v_call
TGTGCCAGCAGTGTTAACGACGAGCAGTACTTC CASSVNDEQYF TRBJ2-7 NA NA TRBV2
TGTGCCAGCAGCCTCGACAGGGCCTCTGGGGCCAACGTCCTGACTTTC CASSLDRASGANVLTF TRBJ2-6 TRBD1 NA TRBV4-2
TGTGCCAGCAGTTCCCCCTCGGCGGGGGCCTACGAGCAGTACTTC CASSSPSAGAYEQYF TRBJ2-7 TRBD2 NA TRBV28
TGTGCCAGCAGCCACGGGCCAGAGGTGGATTCACCCCTCCACTTT CASSHGPEVDSPLHF TRBJ1-6 NA once TRBV13
TGTGCCAGCAGCTTAGCCCTCTTATATGGCTACACCTTC CASSLALLYGYTF TRBJ1-2 NA NA TRBV7-2
TGTGCCAGCACCCTCGACAGCTATGGCTACACCTTC CASTLDSYGYTF TRBJ1-2 NA NA TRBV5-6
TGTGCCAGCAGTTCCTACAGGGCAGGCGAGCAGTACTTC CASSSYRAGEQYF TRBJ2-7 NA NA TRBV6-5
TGTGCCAGCAGCTCGACGGACAGGACCTCTGGAAACACCATATATTTT CASSSTDRTSGNTIYF TRBJ1-3 TRBD1 NA TRBV7-9
TGTGCCAGCACGTGGGACAGGGTTAGCAATCAGCCCCAGCATTTT CASTWDRVSNQPQHF TRBJ1-5 TRBD1 NA TRBV6-1
TGCGCCAGCAGGGCGGGAACGAACACCGGGGAGCTGTTTTTT CASRAGTNTGELFF TRBJ2-2 NA NA TRBV5-1
TGTGCCAGCAGTTTCAGGACTAGCGGGAGGGGTAATGAGCAGTTCTTC CASSFRTSGRGNEQFF TRBJ2-1 TRBD2 NA TRBV6-5
TGTGCCAGCAGATCCACCGGGACTAGTTATCAGCAGTACTTC CASRSTGTSYQQYF TRBJ2-7 TRBD2 NA TRBV7-2
TGTGCCAGCAGCCTAACCCCAACGGGGGGCTACGAGCAGTACTTC CASSLTPTGGYEQYF TRBJ2-7 TRBD2 NA TRBV7-9
TGTGCCAGCAGTGCCATAAGGGCTGAAGCTTTCTTT CASSAIRAEAFF TRBJ1-1 NA NA TRBV25-1
TGCGCCAGCAGCCAAGATCCTCCCCCCTTCCAAGAGACCCAGTACTTC CASSQDPPPFQETQYF TRBJ2-5 NA NA TRBV4-1
TGCGCCAGCCATCGGACAGGGGACCACTCTGGGGCCAACGTCCTGACTTTC CASHRTGDHSGANVLTF TRBJ2-6 TRBD1 NA TRBV5-1
TGTGCCAGCAGTGGACAGGGGGCTAGGACAGATACGCAGTATTTT CASSGQGARTDTQYF TRBJ2-3 TRBD1 NA TRBV2
TGTGCCAGCAGCTGGCGGGGGACAGATACGCAGTATTTT CASSWRGTDTQYF TRBJ2-3 TRBD2 NA TRBV5-4
TGTGCCAGCATCAACCCCAGTCTTGGAAACACCATATATTTT CASINPSLGNTIYF TRBJ1-3 NA NA TRBV6-1
TGCAGTGCTAGGAGGATCGATACGCAGTATTTT CSARRIDTQYF TRBJ2-3 NA NA TRBV20-1
TGCGCCAGCAGCCAAGCGGGACTAGCGATTTCCGAGCAGTACTTC CASSQAGLAISEQYF TRBJ2-7 TRBD2 NA TRBV4-3
TGTGCCAGCAGTGAAGTGGGAAGCCATAGCAATCAGCCCCAGCATTTT CASSEVGSHSNQPQHF TRBJ1-5 NA once TRBV2
TGTGCCAGCAGCCGACAGTCTATAAATTCACCCCTCCACTTT CASSRQSINSPLHF TRBJ1-6 NA NA TRBV7-2
TGTGCCAGCAGCTTAGGGACCCAGGGAAGTGAAAAACTGTTTTTT CASSLGTQGSEKLFF TRBJ1-4 NA NA TRBV5-4
TGTGCCGGGGGACAGGGTTACAATCAGCCCCAGCATTTT CAGGQGYNQPQHF TRBJ1-5 TRBD1 NA TRBV2
TGTGCCATCAGTGAGGGGGAAGTAGGCACCGGGGAGCTGTTTTTT CAISEGEVGTGELFF TRBJ2-2 NA NA TRBV10-3
TGTGCCAGCAGTTTATCGCCAGGGGTGACCGGGGAGCTGTTTTTT CASSLSPGVTGELFF TRBJ2-2 NA NA TRBV27
TGTGCCAGCAGCGGCACTATCTCGGGAAACACCATATATTTT CASSGTISGNTIYF TRBJ1-3 NA NA TRBV7-6
TGTGCCAGCAGCTTAACCCCGACCGCCGGGGCCCAGTACTTC CASSLTPTAGAQYF TRBJ2-5 NA NA TRBV7-9
TGTGCTAGCAGCCCTCGGGCCCAGTTACGCACAGATACGCAGTATTTT CASSPRAQLRTDTQYF TRBJ2-3 NA NA TRBV7-7
TGTGCCAGCTCACCAGTGGGGACAGGAGGGCTCGGGAACACTGAAGCTTTCTTT CASSPVGTGGLGNTEAFF TRBJ1-1 TRBD1 NA TRBV18
TGCGCCAGCCGCCCCACGGGGGATAGGTACGAGCAGTACTTC CASRPTGDRYEQYF TRBJ2-7 NA NA TRBV5-1
TGTGCCAGCTCACCATCAAGGGACGGGGAGCTGTTTTTT CASSPSRDGELFF TRBJ2-2 NA NA TRBV18
TGTGCCAGCAGCACCCCGACTAGGGGTGAGCAGTTCTTC CASSTPTRGEQFF TRBJ2-1 NA NA TRBV11-2
TGTGCCAGCAGTGGGGACAGGGGTTACAACAATGAGCAGTTCTTC CASSGDRGYNNEQFF TRBJ2-1 TRBD1 once TRBV6-1
TGTGCCAGCTCGCCGGGACAGGGCTCCTACGAGCAGTACTTC CASSPGQGSYEQYF TRBJ2-7 TRBD1 once TRBV18
TGTGCCAGCAGCTCCTGGGACAGGGATAATTCACCCCTCCACTTT CASSSWDRDNSPLHF TRBJ1-6 TRBD1 NA TRBV7-8
TGCGCCAGCAGCCAGACAGGGTACAGCTCTGGAAACACCATATATTTT CASSQTGYSSGNTIYF TRBJ1-3 TRBD1 NA TRBV4-1
TGTGCCAGCAGGGCAGGAGGCAACTATGGCTACACCTTC CASRAGGNYGYTF TRBJ1-2 NA NA TRBV6-1
TGTGCCAGCAGCTCACAGGGTCACGGGAATGAAAAACTGTTTTTT CASSSQGHGNEKLFF TRBJ1-4 NA NA TRBV5-6